This entry lists 2 T cell receptor beta chains sequenced from one sample in a study of T cells in Graves' hyperthyroidism and ophthalmopathy. RNA transcripts gave rise to amplified TCR beta CDR3 regions. TCR CDR3 regions were first amplified by RT-PCR with HTBI primers. One entry per CDR3 protein results from TCRdb running MiXCR on the multiplex PCR reads. Of 300,000 to 450,000 distinct CDR3 sequences listed, roughly 13% are singletons. The sample comprised blood. These receptors came from a woman between 18 and 29 years old with Graves' hyperthyroidism.

The J gene is TRBJ2-1, the V gene TRBV4-2; D remains ambiguous. Germline CDR1 is LGHNA and CDR2 is YNFKEQ. The CDR3 consists of 18 residues. Trimming took 1 base from V and 3 from J, leaving 19 bases between them. CDR3 DNA: TGTGCCAGCAGCCAAGGCCCCCCGTCTAGTCACGGCTACAATGAGCAGTTCTTC. This codes for CASSQGPPSSHGYNEQFF.

There are a few counts of this clonotype. The gene calls are TRBV20-1 and TRBJ1-5; D not resolved. Germline V gene data show CDR1 as DFQATT and CDR2 as SNEGSKA (reference sequence). The V gene lost 0 bases and the J gene lost 6 bases, with 15 bases spanning the gap. The CDR3 runs 15 residues. The chain's CDR3 is CSARDLGQTFQPQHF. In nucleotides, the CDR3 is TGCAGTGCTAGAGATCTAGGGCAGACCTTTCAGCCCCAGCATTTT.